Following are 2 T cell receptor beta chains from one sample sequenced in a study of blood T cell repertoires in COVID-19. Some clones are missing from TCRdb's copy, which holds only in-frame ones; the method was immunoSEQ multiplex PCR. The sample shows 200,000 or so clones, around 87% of them seen only once. The sequenced sample was peripheral blood. These receptors came from a man in his 60s with acute or convalescent COVID-19.

For this clone: This same CDR3 is encoded by further DNA sequences in the sample. V usage is TRBV18 and J usage is TRBJ1-1; no clear D gene. Trimming took off 6 bases at V and 4 bases at J, with 9 bases between the two ends. Germline V lookup: CDR1 KGHSH, CDR2 LQKENI. The CDR3 is 12 amino acids. Written as DNA, the CDR3 is TGTGCCAGCTCCCCTCTCTCCACTGAAGCTTTCTTT. Its protein product is CASSPLSTEAFF.

V and J are TRBV28 and TRBJ1-2, with 8 bases lining up with TRBD1. CDR1 is MDHEN and CDR2 is SYDVKM in the germline V gene. The CDR3 totals 16 residues. Trimming cost V 3 bases and J 0 bases; bases outside gene matches: 6. CDR3 DNA: TGTGCCAGCAGTTTCCTTCCGGGACAGGCTAACTATGGCTACACCTTC. Translating gives CASSFLPGQANYGYTF.